This T cell receptor beta chain was recorded in a study of CD8 T cells in ankylosing spondylitis. This clonotype was seen a handful of times. Antigen: not known. Quantitative 5'-RACE with molecular barcodes produced the TCR beta libraries. TCRdb fed the 5' RACE reads into MiXCR, producing one record per CDR3 protein. The sample yields approximately 540,000 distinct CDR3 sequences, roughly an eighth seen once. The CDR3 length is 16 residues. The germline V gene has CDR1 SEHNR and CDR2 FQNEAQ (reference sequence). The study, taken as a whole, reports: Typical of ankylosing spondylitis blood, it appeared, was a TCR beta motif of under 10 highly homologous variants. In ankylosing spondylitis patients, matched synovial fluid reportedly showed significant enrichment of disease-linked clones. Disease-linked clones proved CD8+ and comparatively uncommon in peripheral blood. Earlier reports found some motif variants in synovial fluid and blood in reactive arthritis.

This TCR derives from a male donor with ankylosing spondylitis. Sequencing was performed on blood, either unsorted or a sorted T cell fraction (not recorded which). The chain couples TRBV7-9 to TRBJ2-2; 7 bases line up with TRBD1. The CDR3 loop reads CVSDRSMYGGTGELFF. As DNA, the CDR3 is TGTGTGTCGGACAGGTCTATGTACGGTGGGACCGGGGAGCTGTTTTTT.